The clone carrying this T cell receptor (beta chain) came up many times. Its antigen is not identified. The germline gene is not matched at one end of the junction; a read error may be the cause. This record belongs to a study of CD8 T cells in ankylosing spondylitis. The CDR3 spans 12 residues. From germline, CDR1 is DFQATT and CDR2 SNEGSKA (reference sequence). MiXCR was run by TCRdb on the 5' RACE reads, yielding one entry per CDR3 protein. Among about 140,000 distinct CDR3 sequences listed, roughly 8% were seen once. Notes on the study in general: Disease-associated clonotypes exhibited CD8+ identity and were relatively infrequent in peripheral blood.

The TCR comes from a male donor with ankylosing spondylitis. The V and J genes are TRBV20-1 and TRBJ2-4; D unresolved. Input material: synovial fluid, either unsorted or a sorted T cell fraction (not recorded which). CDR3 residues: CSARVVWGTENF. The DNA of the CDR3 is TGCAGTGCTAGGGTGGTTTGGGGAACGGAGAACTTC.